Given below is one T cell receptor (beta chain) in context. The antigen remains undetermined. This specimen belongs to a study of cytomegalovirus exposure and HLA in healthy donors. This table comes from immunoSEQ multiplex PCR, and its TCRdb copy is limited to in-frame clones, with some not included. The sample gives 150,000 to 200,000 clones, approximately 88% of which show up once; roughly 7.5% is in the top ten. This CDR3 contains 17 residues. Losses at the gene ends were 4 bases for V and 5 bases for J; bases not matched to a gene: 11. Germline values: CDR1 MNHNS, CDR2 SASEGT. General observations from the study: The study designated fewer than 200 TCR beta chains cytomegalovirus-associated. It was confirmed in vitro that three of the CMV-associated chains were specific for CMV antigens.

J is TRBJ2-1 and V is TRBV6-1; TRBD2 matches at 10 bases. Sequencing was performed on PBMCs. The receptor was derived from a man between 18 and 29 years old in good health and CMV-seropositive. The CDR3 reads CASSGPRGTSVDNEQFF. The CDR3 DNA reads as TGTGCCAGCAGTGGGCCGCGAGGGACTAGCGTGGACAATGAGCAGTTCTTC.